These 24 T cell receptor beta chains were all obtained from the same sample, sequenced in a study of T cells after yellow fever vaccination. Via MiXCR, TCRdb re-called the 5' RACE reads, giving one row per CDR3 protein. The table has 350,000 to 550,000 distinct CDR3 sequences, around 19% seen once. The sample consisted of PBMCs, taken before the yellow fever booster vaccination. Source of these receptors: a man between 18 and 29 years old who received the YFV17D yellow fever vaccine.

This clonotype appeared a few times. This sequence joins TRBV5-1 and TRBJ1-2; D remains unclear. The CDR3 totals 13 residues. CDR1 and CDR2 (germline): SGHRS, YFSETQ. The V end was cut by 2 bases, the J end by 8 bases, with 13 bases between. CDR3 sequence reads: CASSFKDAAGYTF. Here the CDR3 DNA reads TGCGCCAGCAGCTTTAAGGACGCGGCCGGCTACACCTTC. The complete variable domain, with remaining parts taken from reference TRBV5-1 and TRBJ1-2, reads KAGVTQTPRYLIKTRGQQVTLSCSPISGHRSVSWYQQTPGQGLQFLFEYFSETQRNKGNFPGRFSGRQFSNSRSEMNVSTLELGDSALYLCASSFKDAAGYTFGSGTRLTVV.

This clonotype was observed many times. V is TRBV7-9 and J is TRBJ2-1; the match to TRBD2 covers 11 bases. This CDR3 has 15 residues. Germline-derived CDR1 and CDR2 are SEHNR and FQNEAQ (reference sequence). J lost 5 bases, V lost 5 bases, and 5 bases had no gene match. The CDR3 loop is CASSPWTSGHNEQFF. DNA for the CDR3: TGTGCCAGCAGCCCCTGGACTAGCGGGCACAATGAGCAGTTCTTC.

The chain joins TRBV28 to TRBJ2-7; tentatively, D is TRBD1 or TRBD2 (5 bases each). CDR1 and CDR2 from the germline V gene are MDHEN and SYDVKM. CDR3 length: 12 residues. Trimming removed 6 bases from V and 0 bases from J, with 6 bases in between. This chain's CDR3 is CASRGDSYEQYV. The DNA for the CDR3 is TGTGCCAGCAGGGGGGACTCCTACGAGCAGTACGTC.

CDR3 amino acids: CASSPWSGRNTDTQYF. CDR3 in DNA: TGTGCCAGCAGCCCCTGGAGTGGCAGAAACACAGATACGCAGTATTTT. The chain couples TRBV7-9 to TRBJ2-3; D uncertain. Looked up from germline, CDR1 is SEHNR and CDR2 is FQNEAQ (reference sequence). The CDR3 is made up of 16 amino acids. Trimming shortened V by 5 bases and J by 2 bases, and 17 bases separated the two germline ends.

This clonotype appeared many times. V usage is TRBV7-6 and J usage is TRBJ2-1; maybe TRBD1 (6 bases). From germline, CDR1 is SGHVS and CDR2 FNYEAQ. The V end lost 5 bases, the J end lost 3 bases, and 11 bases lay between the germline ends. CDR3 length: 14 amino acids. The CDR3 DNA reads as TGTGCCAGCAGCGCCCAGACAGGCTACAATGAGCAGTTCTTC. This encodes CASSAQTGYNEQFF.

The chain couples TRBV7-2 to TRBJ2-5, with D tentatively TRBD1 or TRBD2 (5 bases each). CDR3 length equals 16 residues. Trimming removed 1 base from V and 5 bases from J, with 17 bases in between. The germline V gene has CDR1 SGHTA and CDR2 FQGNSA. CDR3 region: CASSLVLRGHGETQYF. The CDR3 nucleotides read TGTGCCAGCAGCTTAGTTTTGAGGGGCCACGGGGAGACCCAGTACTTC.

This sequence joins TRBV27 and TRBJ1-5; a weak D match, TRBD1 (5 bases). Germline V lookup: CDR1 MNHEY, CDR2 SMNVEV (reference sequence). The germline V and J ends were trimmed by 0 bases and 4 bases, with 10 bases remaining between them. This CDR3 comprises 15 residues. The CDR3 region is CASSLSQGRNQPQHF. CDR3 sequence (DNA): TGTGCCAGCAGTTTATCCCAGGGTAGGAATCAGCCCCAGCATTTT.

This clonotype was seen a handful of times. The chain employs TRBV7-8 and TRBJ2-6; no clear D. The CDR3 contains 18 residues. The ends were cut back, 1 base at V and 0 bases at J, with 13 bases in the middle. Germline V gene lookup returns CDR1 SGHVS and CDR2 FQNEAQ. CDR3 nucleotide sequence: TGTGCCAGCAGCTTAGTGGCTACCGCCCTCTCTGGGGCCAACGTCCTGACTTTC. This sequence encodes CASSLVATALSGANVLTF.

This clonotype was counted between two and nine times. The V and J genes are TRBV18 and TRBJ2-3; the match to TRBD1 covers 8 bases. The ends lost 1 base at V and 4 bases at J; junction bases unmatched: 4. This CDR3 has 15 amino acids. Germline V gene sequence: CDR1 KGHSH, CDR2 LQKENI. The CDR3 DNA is TGTGCCAGCTCACCACGGGCAGGGGGCGCAGATACGCAGTATTTT. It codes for CASSPRAGGADTQYF.

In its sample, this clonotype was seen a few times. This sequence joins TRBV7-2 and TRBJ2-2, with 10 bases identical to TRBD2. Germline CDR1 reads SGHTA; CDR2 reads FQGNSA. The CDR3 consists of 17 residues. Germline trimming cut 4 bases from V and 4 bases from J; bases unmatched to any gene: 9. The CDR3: CASSSQRGGRGTGELFF. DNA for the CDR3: TGTGCCAGCAGCTCTCAGCGGGGGGGCCGAGGCACCGGGGAGCTGTTTTTT.

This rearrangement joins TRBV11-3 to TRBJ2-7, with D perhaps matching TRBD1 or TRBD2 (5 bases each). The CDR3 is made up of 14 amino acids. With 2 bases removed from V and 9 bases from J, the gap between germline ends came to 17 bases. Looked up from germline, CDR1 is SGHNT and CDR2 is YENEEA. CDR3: CASSLFGDPLGQYV. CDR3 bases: TGTGCCAGCAGCTTATTCGGGGACCCTTTAGGGCAGTACGTC.

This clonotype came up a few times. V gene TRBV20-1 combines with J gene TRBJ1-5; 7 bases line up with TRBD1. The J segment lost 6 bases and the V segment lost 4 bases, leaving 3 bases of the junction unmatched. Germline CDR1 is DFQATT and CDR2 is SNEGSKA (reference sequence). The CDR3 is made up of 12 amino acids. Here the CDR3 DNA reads TGCAGTGCTACAGGGGGTTTTCAGCCCCAGCATTTT. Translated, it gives CSATGGFQPQHF.

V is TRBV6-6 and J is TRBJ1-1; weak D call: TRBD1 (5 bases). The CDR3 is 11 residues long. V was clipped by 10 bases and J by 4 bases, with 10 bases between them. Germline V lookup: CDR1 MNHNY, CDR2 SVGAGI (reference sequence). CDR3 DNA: TGTGCCACCACGGGGGTCACTGAAGCTTTCTTT. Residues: CATTGVTEAFF.

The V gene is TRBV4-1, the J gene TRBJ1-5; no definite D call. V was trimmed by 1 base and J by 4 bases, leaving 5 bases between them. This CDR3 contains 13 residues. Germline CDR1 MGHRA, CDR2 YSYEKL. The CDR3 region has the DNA TGCGCCAGCAGCCAAGTCTTAAATCAGCCCCAGCATTTT. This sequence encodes CASSQVLNQPQHF.

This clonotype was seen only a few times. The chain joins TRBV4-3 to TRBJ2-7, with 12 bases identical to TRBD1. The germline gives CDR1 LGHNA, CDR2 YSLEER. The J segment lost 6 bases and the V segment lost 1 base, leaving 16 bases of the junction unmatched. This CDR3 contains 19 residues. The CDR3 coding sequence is TGCGCCAGCAGCCAAGGCACCCCCCATGGGACAGGGGGCTCGATCGAGCAGTACTTC. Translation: CASSQGTPHGTGGSIEQYF.

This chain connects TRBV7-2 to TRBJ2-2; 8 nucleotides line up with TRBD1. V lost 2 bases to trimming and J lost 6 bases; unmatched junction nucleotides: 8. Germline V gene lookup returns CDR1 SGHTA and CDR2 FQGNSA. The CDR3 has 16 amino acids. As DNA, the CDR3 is TGTGCCAGCAGCTTAACGGGACAGGTGGTATCCGGGGAGCTGTTTTTT. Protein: CASSLTGQVVSGELFF.

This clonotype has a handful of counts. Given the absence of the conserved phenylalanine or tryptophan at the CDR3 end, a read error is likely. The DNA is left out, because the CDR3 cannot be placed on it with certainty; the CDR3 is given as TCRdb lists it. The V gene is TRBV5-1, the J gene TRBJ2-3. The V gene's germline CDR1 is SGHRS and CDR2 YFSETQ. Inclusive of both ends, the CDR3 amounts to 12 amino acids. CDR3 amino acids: CASSLEAVPGCT.

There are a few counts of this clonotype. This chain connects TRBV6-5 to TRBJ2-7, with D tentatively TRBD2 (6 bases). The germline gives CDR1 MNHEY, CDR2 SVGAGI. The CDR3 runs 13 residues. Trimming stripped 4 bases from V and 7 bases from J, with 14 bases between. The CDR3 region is CASSSAGTGEQYV. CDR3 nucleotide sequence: TGTGCCAGCAGTTCCGCAGGGACTGGTGAGCAGTACGTC.

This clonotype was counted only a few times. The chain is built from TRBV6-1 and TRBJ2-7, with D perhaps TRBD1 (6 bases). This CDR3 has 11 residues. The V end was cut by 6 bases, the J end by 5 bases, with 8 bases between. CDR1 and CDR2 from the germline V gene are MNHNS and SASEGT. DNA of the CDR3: TGTGCCAGCAGGGACAGCAACGAGCAGTACTTC. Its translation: CASRDSNEQYF.

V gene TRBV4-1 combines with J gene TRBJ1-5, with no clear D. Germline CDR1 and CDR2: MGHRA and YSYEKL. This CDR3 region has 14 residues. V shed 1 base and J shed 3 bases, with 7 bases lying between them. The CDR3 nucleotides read TGCGCCAGCAGCCAAGTTCAGGTCAATCAGCCCCAGCATTTT. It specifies CASSQVQVNQPQHF.

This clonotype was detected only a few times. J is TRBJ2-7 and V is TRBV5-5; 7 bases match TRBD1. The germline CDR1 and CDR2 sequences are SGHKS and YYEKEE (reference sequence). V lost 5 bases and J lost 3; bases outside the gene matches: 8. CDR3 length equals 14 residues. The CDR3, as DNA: TGTGCCAGCAGTAAAACAGGGGAGTACTACGAGCAGTACTTC. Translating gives CASSKTGEYYEQYF.

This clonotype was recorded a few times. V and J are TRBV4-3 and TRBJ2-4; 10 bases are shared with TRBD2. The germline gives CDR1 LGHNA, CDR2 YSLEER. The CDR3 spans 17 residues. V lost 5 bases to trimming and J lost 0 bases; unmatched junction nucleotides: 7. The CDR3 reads CASSASSGGVAKNIQYF. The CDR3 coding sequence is TGCGCCAGCAGCGCCTCTAGCGGGGGCGTAGCCAAAAACATTCAGTACTTC.

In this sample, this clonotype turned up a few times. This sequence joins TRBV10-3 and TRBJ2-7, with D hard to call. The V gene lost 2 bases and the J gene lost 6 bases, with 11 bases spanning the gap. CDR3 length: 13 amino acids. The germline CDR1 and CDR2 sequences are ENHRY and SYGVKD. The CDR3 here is CAISEVSSGEQYF. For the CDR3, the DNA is TGTGCCATCAGTGAGGTTTCGTCAGGCGAGCAGTACTTC.

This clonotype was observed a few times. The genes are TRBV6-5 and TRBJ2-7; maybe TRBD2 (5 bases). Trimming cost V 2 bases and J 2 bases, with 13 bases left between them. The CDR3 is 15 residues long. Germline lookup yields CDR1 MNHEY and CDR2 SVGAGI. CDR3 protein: CASSYAAGLAYEQYF. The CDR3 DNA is TGTGCCAGCAGTTACGCGGCGGGTCTAGCCTACGAGCAGTACTTC.